This T cell receptor beta chain derives from a study of shared clonotypes between healthy human individuals. Whole-study results and caveats: The study generally estimated greater richness for naive than memory subsets. For naive CD4 cells, 4% to 6% of clonotypes were shared across a handful of donors.

This clone appeared a single time. Antigen: not known. Source study methods: Without quality scores, immunoSEQ junctional reads could not be filtered like full-length reads. The method was immunoSEQ multiplex PCR; TCRdb's version includes in-frame clones alone and lacks a portion of them. That table supplies the V and J calls and clone size; D and trimming were determined from the DNA. This repertoire shows approximately 840,000 clones, just over 95% found once; its top ten account for around 0.21%. The CDR3 covers 16 residues. Germline V gene sequence: CDR1 MGHRA, CDR2 YSYEKL. The junction had 6 bases not matched to a gene; V was cut back by 0 bases and J by 4 bases. Terminally differentiated effector memory CD45RA+ cells were excluded by CCR7 positive selection of CD45RO-negative cells.

This TCR derives from a man aged 25 to 45 in good health. The chain carries TRBV4-1 and TRBJ1-3; 7 nucleotides match TRBD1. Specimen: naive CD8+ T cells sorted from blood. DNA for the CDR3: TGCGCCAGCAGCCAAGAACCCGGGACAGTAGGAAACACCATATATTTT. Residues: CASSQEPGTVGNTIYF.